These 22 T cell receptor beta chains were sequenced from one sample in a study of T cell responses to AZD1222 COVID-19 vaccine. Here immunoSEQ multiplex PCR was the method, and the copy in TCRdb shows in-frame clones only, minus some. Here the sample spans 110,000 to 150,000 clones, 80% to 90% being singletons. Source: peripheral blood, taken on day 0 of AZD1222 vaccination. Source of these receptors: an adult in good health.

J is TRBJ1-1 and V is TRBV6-6; tentative D call: TRBD1 (5 bases). The length of the CDR3 is 14 residues. Germline assignment: CDR1 MNHNY and CDR2 SVGAGI (reference sequence). With 2 bases removed from V and 11 bases from J, the gap between germline ends came to 18 bases. CDR3 sequence: CASSYTDQGKGAFF. CDR3 coding DNA: TGTGCCAGCAGTTACACAGACCAGGGAAAGGGGGCTTTCTTT.

This clone was picked up one time. The chain joins TRBV2 to TRBJ1-2, with 10 bases fitting TRBD1. Germline loops: CDR1 SNHLY, CDR2 FYNNEI. The CDR3 has 17 residues. Germline trimming cut 6 bases from V and 0 bases from J; bases unmatched to any gene: 10. This CDR3 reads CASSHDRGRGTNYGYTF. The CDR3 bases are TGTGCCAGCAGCCATGACAGGGGGCGCGGGACTAACTATGGCTACACCTTC.

The rearrangement joins TRBV6-5 to TRBJ1-1; D not certain. Between the trimmed V and J ends, which lost 6 bases and 1 base, there was a span of 12 bases. The length of the CDR3 is 14 residues. Germline lookup yields CDR1 MNHEY and CDR2 SVGAGI. In DNA form, the CDR3 reads TGTGCCAGCAGGGACGGGTACCAGAACACTGAAGCTTTCTTT. As protein: CASRDGYQNTEAFF.

This chain joins TRBV2 and TRBJ1-2; 12 bases match TRBD1. Germline CDR1 reads SNHLY; CDR2 reads FYNNEI. CDR3 length equals 16 residues. V was pared by 2 bases and J by 2 bases, with 3 bases of the junction left unmatched. DNA of the CDR3: TGTGCCAGCAGTGAAAGCGGGACAGGGGGCAACTATGGCTACACCTTC. Amino acids: CASSESGTGGNYGYTF. Full variable domain (rest looked up from reference TRBV2 and TRBJ1-2): EPEVTQTPSHQVTQMGQEVILRCVPISNHLYFYWYRQILGQKVEFLVSFYNNEISEKSEIFDDQFSVERPDGSNFTLKIRSTKLEDSAMYFCASSESGTGGNYGYTFGSGTRLTVV.

The V and J genes are TRBV4-1 and TRBJ2-7; either TRBD1 or TRBD2 may supply D (5 bases each). Trimming took 4 bases from V and 2 from J, leaving 15 bases between them. CDR3 size: 15 residues. Per the germline V gene, CDR1 is MGHRA and CDR2 is YSYEKL. CDR3 residues: CASSRGSLSPYEQYF. CDR3 in DNA: TGCGCCAGCAGCCGGGGGTCCTTAAGCCCCTACGAGCAGTACTTC.

This chain links TRBV6-1 with TRBJ1-6; no clear D. V was clipped by 1 base and J by 8 bases, with 6 bases between them. This CDR3 comprises 13 residues. Looked up from germline, CDR1 is MNHNS and CDR2 is SASEGT. CDR3 in amino acids: CASSEVVYSPLHF. CDR3 bases: TGTGCCAGCAGTGAAGTAGTGTATTCACCCCTCCACTTT.

This rearrangement joins TRBV19 to TRBJ1-1, with D unclear. The CDR3 sequence is 12 residues long. V dropped 2 bases and J dropped 8 bases, with 9 bases sitting between them. Germline V gene data show CDR1 as LNHDA and CDR2 as SQIVND (reference sequence). DNA for the CDR3: TGTGCCAGTAGTATACCCCAAGGAGAAGCTTTCTTT. Residues: CASSIPQGEAFF.

The V and J genes are TRBV19 and TRBJ2-3, with 9 bases lining up with TRBD2. CDR3 length: 15 residues. Trimming at V came to 5 bases and at J to 3 bases, leaving 6 bases not matched to a gene. CDR1 and CDR2 (germline): LNHDA, SQIVND (reference sequence). CDR3 DNA sequence: TGTGCCAGTAGTGGGGCGCGGGAGGGGACAGATACGCAGTATTTT. Translation: CASSGAREGTDTQYF.

The V call is TRBV6-1, the J call TRBJ1-3; D is undetermined. The CDR3 runs to 17 residues. The germline gives CDR1 MNHNS, CDR2 SASEGT. Trimming stripped 1 base from V and 9 bases from J, with 22 bases between. The CDR3 DNA reads as TGTGCCAGCAGTGAAGGGCCTAGTTGGGGTGACCGATCCACCATATATTTT. Amino acids: CASSEGPSWGDRSTIYF.

The chain has TRBV24-1 and TRBJ2-1; unclear D gene. The CDR3 runs 11 residues. The ends were cut back, 7 bases at V and 10 bases at J, with 10 bases in the middle. Per germline, CDR1 KGHDR and CDR2 SFDVKD. In nucleotides, the CDR3 is TGTGCCACCAGGGCCGGAGCGGAGCAGTTCTTC. Residues: CATRAGAEQFF.

The chain links TRBV19 to TRBJ2-7; TRBD1 agrees at 7 bases. Germline CDR1 and CDR2: LNHDA and SQIVND (reference sequence). The junction had 9 bases not matched to a gene; V was cut back by 6 bases and J by 1 base. This CDR3 comprises 15 residues. The CDR3 sequence is CASSPWTGSSYEQYF. DNA of the CDR3: TGTGCCAGTAGCCCCTGGACAGGATCGTCCTACGAGCAGTACTTC.

The CDR3: CASSLPGDAGYTF. CDR3 DNA: TGTGCCAGCAGTTTACCAGGGGATGCTGGCTACACCTTC. The gene calls are TRBV12-3 or TRBV12-4 and TRBJ1-2, with D possibly matching TRBD1 (6 bases). The CDR3 spans 13 residues. Trimming removed 2 bases from V and 7 bases from J, with 11 bases in between.

This rearrangement joins TRBV11-2 to TRBJ1-1; tentatively, D is TRBD1 (5 bases). CDR3 length equals 15 residues. Trimming took off 5 bases at V and 1 base at J, with 14 bases between the two ends. Germline lookup yields CDR1 SGHAT and CDR2 FQNNGV. CDR3 loop: CASSGDLGENTEAFF. The DNA for the CDR3 is TGTGCCAGCAGCGGGGACCTGGGGGAGAACACTGAAGCTTTCTTT.

On this clone itself: The same CDR3 is also encoded by other DNA sequences in this sample. The rearrangement joins TRBV18 to TRBJ2-2; D uncertain. Trimming shortened V by 3 bases and J by 7 bases, and 6 bases separated the two germline ends. The length of the CDR3 is 12 residues. Germline V gene sequence: CDR1 KGHSH, CDR2 LQKENI. The CDR3 protein is CASSPQNGELFF. The CDR3 DNA reads as TGTGCCAGCTCACCTCAAAACGGGGAGCTGTTTTTT.

This clone was counted once. The chain links TRBV11-2 to TRBJ1-2; tentatively, D is TRBD1 (6 bases). The CDR3 covers 14 residues. The germline V and J ends were trimmed by 4 bases and 6 bases, with 15 bases remaining between them. Germline CDR1 reads SGHAT; CDR2 reads FQNNGV. CDR3 protein: CASSYLSTGHGYTF. The CDR3 coding sequence is TGTGCCAGCAGCTACTTATCTACAGGGCATGGCTACACCTTC. The whole variable domain, remainder taken from reference TRBV11-2 and TRBJ1-2, is EAGVAQSPRYKIIEKRQSVAFWCNPISGHATLYWYQQILGQGPKLLIQFQNNGVVDDSQLPKDRFSAERLKGVDSTLKIQPAKLEDSAVYLCASSYLSTGHGYTFGSGTRLTVV.

The V and J genes are TRBV12-3 or TRBV12-4 and TRBJ2-1; D remains unclear. This CDR3 has 11 amino acids. Trimming stripped 5 bases from V and 6 bases from J, with 5 bases between. The CDR3: CASSQANEQFF. CDR3 coding DNA: TGTGCCAGCAGTCAGGCCAATGAGCAGTTCTTC.

The V gene is TRBV7-2, the J gene TRBJ1-6; no firm D call. Trimming stripped 1 base from V and 7 bases from J, with 5 bases between. CDR3 length: 13 residues. The V gene's germline CDR1 is SGHTA and CDR2 FQGNSA. In nucleotides, the CDR3 is TGTGCCAGCAGCTTAGGACCGAATTCACCCCTCCACTTT. Its protein is CASSLGPNSPLHF. The complete variable domain, with remaining parts taken from reference TRBV7-2 and TRBJ1-6, reads GAGVSQSPSNKVTEKGKDVELRCDPISGHTALYWYRQSLGQGLEFLIYFQGNSAPDKSGLPSDRFSAERTGGSVSTLTIQRTQQEDSAVYLCASSLGPNSPLHFGNGTRLTVT.

The chain recombines TRBV11-2 with TRBJ2-2, with 10 bases lining up with TRBD1. CDR1 and CDR2 from the germline V gene are SGHAT and FQNNGV. The V and J ends lost 0 bases and 7 bases, in that order; junction bases with no gene match: 2. The CDR3 contains 15 residues. The CDR3 is CASSLDGTGDGELFF. The CDR3 DNA reads TGTGCCAGCAGCTTAGATGGGACAGGGGACGGGGAGCTGTTTTTT.

The genes are TRBV19 and TRBJ1-6; D not certain. CDR1 and CDR2 (germline): LNHDA, SQIVND (reference sequence). Trimming stripped 3 bases from V and 8 bases from J, with 8 bases between. This CDR3 is 13 amino acids long. The CDR3 bases are TGTGCCAGTAGTATGGGCAGATATTCACCCCTCCACTTT. It codes for CASSMGRYSPLHF.

V is TRBV3-1 (or the pseudogene TRBV3-2) and J is TRBJ1-4; tentatively, D is TRBD1 (6 bases). The CDR3 has 15 residues. Germline lookup yields CDR1 LGHDT and CDR2 YNNKEL (reference sequence). V lost 2 bases, J lost 7 bases, and 14 bases lay in between. CDR3 coding DNA: TGTGCCAGCAGCCAACGGACAGTGGGCCGTGAAAAACTGTTTTTT. Translating gives CASSQRTVGREKLFF.

The chain has TRBV12-5 and TRBJ1-6, with D maybe TRBD1 (6 bases). CDR3 size: 17 residues. Germline CDR1 reads LGHNT; CDR2 reads FRNRAP. Deletions cut 2 bases from V and 7 bases from J, with 18 bases between. CDR3 nucleotide sequence: TGTGCTAGTGGTTTGCTGCTCACAGGGATTGGCAATTCACCCCTCCACTTT. Translated, it gives CASGLLLTGIGNSPLHF.

In nucleotides, the CDR3 is TGTGCCAGCAGCCAAGGGGTTGGGGGGTCGGGGTCCCAGCATTTT. Residues: CASSQGVGGSGSQHF. The V gene is TRBV4-2, the J gene TRBJ1-5; weak D call: TRBD1 (5 bases). CDR1 and CDR2 (germline): LGHNA, YNFKEQ. Trimming took 1 base from V and 11 from J, leaving 18 bases between them. The CDR3 covers 15 residues.